These T cell receptor beta chains were read from a single sample in a study of long-term antiretroviral therapy in people with HIV. Sequencing was performed with immunoSEQ multiplex PCR; in TCRdb, only in-frame clones are kept and a portion is missing. The data show tens of thousands of clones, 60% to 85% seen once. Sequences were derived from unsorted PBMCs, sampled 3.1 years after starting antiretroviral therapy. The receptors stem from a woman between 45 and 60 years old with HIV. CDR3s include the opening cysteine and the closing phenylalanine or tryptophan. D genes are given only for firm matches. Part of the rows lack a size; the others show once, few, many or a class for expanded clones.

cdr3_aa: CASAQSFPSYNEQFF
cdr3_nt: TGTGCCAGTGCTCAATCATTTCCCTCCTACAATGAGCAGTTCTTC
clone_size: NA
j_call: TRBJ2-1
v_call: TRBV19
d_call: NA

cdr3_aa: CASSPGQVSNQPQHF
cdr3_nt: TGTGCCAGCAGCCCCGGACAGGTTAGCAATCAGCCCCAGCATTTT
clone_size: few
j_call: TRBJ1-5
v_call: TRBV7-9
d_call: TRBD1

cdr3_aa: CASSPGNDEQFF
cdr3_nt: TGTGCCAGCAGTCCCGGAAATGATGAGCAGTTCTTC
clone_size: few
j_call: TRBJ2-1
v_call: TRBV2
d_call: NA

cdr3_aa: CASSLTRSYSNQPQHF
cdr3_nt: TGTGCCAGCAGCCTAACCAGATCATATAGCAATCAGCCCCAGCATTTT
clone_size: NA
j_call: TRBJ1-5
v_call: TRBV5-6
d_call: NA

cdr3_aa: CASGSSFDGGFLRDTQYF
cdr3_nt: TGTGCTAGTGGTTCGAGTTTTGACGGGGGGTTTCTACGAGATACGCAGTATTTT
clone_size: NA
j_call: TRBJ2-3
v_call: TRBV12-5
d_call: TRBD2

cdr3_aa: CASSLSGPSYNEQFF
cdr3_nt: TGTGCCAGCAGCTTGAGCGGGCCTTCCTACAATGAGCAGTTCTTC
clone_size: NA
j_call: TRBJ2-1
v_call: TRBV7-3
d_call: NA

cdr3_aa: CASSVALWASGVRETQYF
cdr3_nt: TGTGCCAGCAGCGTAGCCCTGTGGGCTAGCGGGGTTCGAGAGACCCAGTACTTC
clone_size: NA
j_call: TRBJ2-5
v_call: TRBV9
d_call: TRBD2

cdr3_aa: CASSLGAGANVLTF
cdr3_nt: TGCGCCAGCAGCCTGGGTGCTGGGGCCAACGTCCTGACTTTC
clone_size: NA
j_call: TRBJ2-6
v_call: TRBV5-1
d_call: NA

cdr3_aa: CASSVAGGSSGNTIYF
cdr3_nt: TGTGCCAGCAGCGTAGCCGGGGGCAGTTCCGGAAACACCATATATTTT
clone_size: NA
j_call: TRBJ1-3
v_call: TRBV9
d_call: NA

cdr3_aa: CASSGRDRVGFTEAFF
cdr3_nt: TGTGCCAGCAGCGGCCGGGACAGGGTCGGATTCACTGAAGCTTTCTTT
clone_size: NA
j_call: TRBJ1-1
v_call: TRBV11-2
d_call: TRBD1

cdr3_aa: CASSEEGTVNTEAFF
cdr3_nt: TGTGCCAGCAGTGAAGAGGGGACAGTGAACACTGAAGCTTTCTTT
clone_size: NA
j_call: TRBJ1-1
v_call: TRBV6-1
d_call: TRBD1

cdr3_aa: CASSMTSYHNEQFF
cdr3_nt: TGTGCCAGTAGTATGACTAGTTACCACAATGAGCAGTTCTTC
clone_size: NA
j_call: TRBJ2-1
v_call: TRBV19
d_call: NA

cdr3_aa: CASSSGLGDSRLYF
cdr3_nt: TGTGCCAGCAGCTCGGGGTTAGGCGACAGTCGGCTGTACTTC
clone_size: NA
j_call: TRBJ2-5
v_call: TRBV7-3
d_call: NA

cdr3_aa: CASSLGGSAEAFF
cdr3_nt: TGTGCCAGCAGCTTAGGGGGATCGGCTGAAGCTTTCTTT
clone_size: NA
j_call: TRBJ1-1
v_call: TRBV13
d_call: NA

cdr3_aa: CAISEHGEANEKLFF
cdr3_nt: TGTGCCATCAGTGAGCATGGGGAGGCTAATGAAAAACTGTTTTTT
clone_size: NA
j_call: TRBJ1-4
v_call: TRBV10-3
d_call: NA

cdr3_aa: CASSSGLAGGEETQYF
cdr3_nt: TGTGCCAGCAGTTCCGGACTAGCGGGGGGCGAAGAGACCCAGTACTTC
clone_size: NA
j_call: TRBJ2-5
v_call: TRBV27
d_call: TRBD2

cdr3_aa: CASRTRDYTGELFF
cdr3_nt: TGTGCCAGCAGGACCCGGGACTACACCGGGGAGCTGTTTTTT
clone_size: NA
j_call: TRBJ2-2
v_call: TRBV6-5
d_call: NA

cdr3_aa: CAWKDGQGPQETQYF
cdr3_nt: TGTGCCTGGAAGGACGGCCAGGGTCCACAAGAGACCCAGTACTTC
clone_size: NA
j_call: TRBJ2-5
v_call: TRBV30
d_call: NA

cdr3_aa: CASSPPGTLNQPQHF
cdr3_nt: TGTGCCAGCAGCCCCCCCGGGACACTTAATCAGCCCCAGCATTTT
clone_size: few
j_call: TRBJ1-5
v_call: TRBV7-3
d_call: NA

cdr3_aa: CASRIIAGGKEQFF
cdr3_nt: TGTGCCAGCAGGATTATAGCGGGGGGGAAGGAGCAGTTCTTC
clone_size: NA
j_call: TRBJ2-1
v_call: TRBV6-6
d_call: TRBD2

cdr3_aa: CASSFTGDTYNSPLHF
cdr3_nt: TGCGCCAGCAGCTTTACAGGAGACACCTATAATTCACCCCTCCACTTT
clone_size: NA
j_call: TRBJ1-6
v_call: TRBV5-1
d_call: NA

cdr3_aa: CASSLIVGRVRRNEQFF
cdr3_nt: TGTGCCAGCAGTTTGATAGTGGGCAGGGTAAGGCGCAATGAGCAGTTCTTC
clone_size: NA
j_call: TRBJ2-1
v_call: TRBV27
d_call: NA

cdr3_aa: CASRPDSYNEQFF
cdr3_nt: TGTGCCAGCAGACCGGACTCCTACAATGAGCAGTTCTTC
clone_size: NA
j_call: TRBJ2-1
v_call: TRBV6-5
d_call: NA

cdr3_aa: CASSLGGTGMYTEAFF
cdr3_nt: TGTGCCAGCAGCTTGGGGGGGACAGGGATGTACACTGAAGCTTTCTTT
clone_size: NA
j_call: TRBJ1-1
v_call: TRBV5-4
d_call: TRBD1

cdr3_aa: CASSKPRGGTVPGELFF
cdr3_nt: TGTGCCAGCAGCAAACCAAGGGGGGGTACGGTCCCCGGGGAGCTGTTTTTT
clone_size: once
j_call: TRBJ2-2
v_call: TRBV7-2
d_call: NA

cdr3_aa: CASSTRPAASTEAFF
cdr3_nt: TGTGCCAGCTCCACCAGGCCAGCTGCTAGCACTGAAGCTTTCTTT
clone_size: NA
j_call: TRBJ1-1
v_call: TRBV18
d_call: NA

cdr3_aa: CASSQGGSGYTF
cdr3_nt: TGCGCCAGCAGCCAAGGGGGCTCCGGCTACACCTTC
clone_size: few
j_call: TRBJ1-2
v_call: TRBV4-1
d_call: NA

cdr3_aa: CASSSDGGELFF
cdr3_nt: TGTGCCAGCAGCTCAGACGGCGGGGAGCTGTTTTTT
clone_size: once
j_call: TRBJ2-2
v_call: TRBV2
d_call: NA

cdr3_aa: CASSLAARATEAFF
cdr3_nt: TGCGCCAGCAGCTTGGCTGCCAGGGCCACTGAAGCTTTCTTT
clone_size: NA
j_call: TRBJ1-1
v_call: TRBV5-1
d_call: NA

cdr3_aa: CAWSVLVTSGGSETQYF
cdr3_nt: TGTGCCTGGAGTGTACTCGTGACTAGCGGGGGGAGTGAGACCCAGTACTTC
clone_size: NA
j_call: TRBJ2-5
v_call: TRBV30
d_call: TRBD2

cdr3_aa: CASRRQEETQYF
cdr3_nt: TGTGCCAGTCGTCGGCAGGAAGAGACCCAGTACTTC
clone_size: NA
j_call: TRBJ2-5
v_call: TRBV6-6
d_call: NA

cdr3_aa: CASSNRGSGYGYTF
cdr3_nt: TGTGCCAGTAGTAACAGGGGAAGCGGCTATGGCTACACCTTC
clone_size: NA
j_call: TRBJ1-2
v_call: TRBV19
d_call: TRBD1

cdr3_aa: CAWSVLQGGYSPLHF
cdr3_nt: TGTGCCTGGAGTGTACTTCAGGGGGGCTATTCACCCCTCCACTTT
clone_size: NA
j_call: TRBJ1-6
v_call: TRBV30
d_call: TRBD1

cdr3_aa: CASSGETRQETQYF
cdr3_nt: TGCGCCAGCAGCGGTGAGACTAGGCAAGAGACCCAGTACTTC
clone_size: NA
j_call: TRBJ2-5
v_call: TRBV5-1
d_call: NA

cdr3_aa: CASSPTSGGAPETQYF
cdr3_nt: TGTGCCAGCAGCCCGACTAGCGGGGGGGCCCCAGAGACCCAGTACTTC
clone_size: NA
j_call: TRBJ2-5
v_call: TRBV13
d_call: TRBD2

cdr3_aa: CASSLQATDTQYF
cdr3_nt: TGTGCCAGCAGTCTCCAGGCGACAGATACGCAGTATTTT
clone_size: NA
j_call: TRBJ2-3
v_call: TRBV6-5
d_call: NA

cdr3_aa: CASSTGLNEKLFF
cdr3_nt: TGTGCCAGTAGTACGGGCCTGAATGAAAAACTGTTTTTT
clone_size: NA
j_call: TRBJ1-4
v_call: TRBV19
d_call: NA

cdr3_aa: CASSNTEGASEKLFF
cdr3_nt: TGTGCCAGCAGCAATACGGAGGGGGCTTCCGAAAAACTGTTTTTT
clone_size: NA
j_call: TRBJ1-4
v_call: TRBV5-4
d_call: TRBD1

cdr3_aa: CASSEQTYYGYTF
cdr3_nt: TGTGCCAGCAGTGAGCAGACATACTATGGCTACACCTTC
clone_size: NA
j_call: TRBJ1-2
v_call: TRBV2
d_call: NA

cdr3_aa: CASSLANGGGNGNTIYF
cdr3_nt: TGTGCCAGCAGTTTAGCTAATGGGGGAGGAAATGGAAACACCATATATTTT
clone_size: NA
j_call: TRBJ1-3
v_call: TRBV27
d_call: NA

cdr3_aa: CASSSGQGPSYSYTF
cdr3_nt: TGTGCCAGTAGTAGCGGACAGGGCCCTTCCTACAGCTACACCTTC
clone_size: NA
j_call: TRBJ1-2
v_call: TRBV19
d_call: TRBD1

cdr3_aa: CASSLDREETQYF
cdr3_nt: TGCGCCAGCAGCTTGGACCGAGAAGAGACCCAGTACTTC
clone_size: once
j_call: TRBJ2-5
v_call: TRBV5-1
d_call: NA

cdr3_aa: CASSLGGVEGETQYF
cdr3_nt: TGTGCCAGCAGCTTGGGAGGGGTAGAAGGGGAGACCCAGTACTTC
clone_size: NA
j_call: TRBJ2-5
v_call: TRBV5-4
d_call: NA

cdr3_aa: CASSLRTSGVNLWVGNEQFF
cdr3_nt: TGTGCCAGCAGCCTCAGGACTAGCGGGGTTAATTTATGGGTTGGCAATGAGCAGTTCTTC
clone_size: NA
j_call: TRBJ2-1
v_call: TRBV21-1
d_call: NA

cdr3_aa: CASSQDSGTEAFF
cdr3_nt: TGCGCCAGCAGCCAAGATAGCGGGACTGAAGCTTTCTTT
clone_size: NA
j_call: TRBJ1-1
v_call: TRBV4-1
d_call: NA